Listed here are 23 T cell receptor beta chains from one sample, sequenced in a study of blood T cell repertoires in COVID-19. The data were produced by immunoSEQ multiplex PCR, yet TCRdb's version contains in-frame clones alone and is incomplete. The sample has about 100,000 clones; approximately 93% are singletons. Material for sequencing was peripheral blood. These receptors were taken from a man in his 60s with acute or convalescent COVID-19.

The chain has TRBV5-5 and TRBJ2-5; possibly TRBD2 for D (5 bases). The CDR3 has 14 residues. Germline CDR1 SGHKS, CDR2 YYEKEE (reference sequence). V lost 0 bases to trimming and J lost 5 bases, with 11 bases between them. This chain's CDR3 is CASSLDPSGETQYF. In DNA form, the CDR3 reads TGTGCCAGCAGCTTGGACCCCAGCGGTGAGACCCAGTACTTC.

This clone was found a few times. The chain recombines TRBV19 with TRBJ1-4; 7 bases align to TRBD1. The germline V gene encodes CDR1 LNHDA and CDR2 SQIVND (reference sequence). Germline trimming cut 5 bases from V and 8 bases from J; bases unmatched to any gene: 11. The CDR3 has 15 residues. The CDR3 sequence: CASSQHRGQGEKLFF. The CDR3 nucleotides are TGTGCCAGTAGTCAGCACAGGGGACAAGGCGAAAAACTGTTTTTT. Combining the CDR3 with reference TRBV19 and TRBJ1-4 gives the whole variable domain DGGITQSPKYLFRKEGQNVTLSCEQNLNHDAMYWYRQDPGQGLRLIYYSQIVNDFQKGDIAEGYSVSREKKESFPLTVTSAQKNPTAFYLCASSQHRGQGEKLFFGSGTQLSVL.

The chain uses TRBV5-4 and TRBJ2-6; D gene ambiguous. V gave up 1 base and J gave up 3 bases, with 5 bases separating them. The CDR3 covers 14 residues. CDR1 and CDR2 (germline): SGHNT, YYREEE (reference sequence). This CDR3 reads CASSLPGGANVLTF. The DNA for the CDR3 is TGTGCCAGCAGCTTGCCAGGTGGGGCCAACGTCCTGACTTTC.

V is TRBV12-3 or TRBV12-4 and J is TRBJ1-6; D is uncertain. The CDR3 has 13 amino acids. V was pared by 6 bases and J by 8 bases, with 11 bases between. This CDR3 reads CASSFIRDSPLHF. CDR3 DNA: TGTGCCAGCAGCTTTATTCGGGATTCACCCCTCCACTTT.

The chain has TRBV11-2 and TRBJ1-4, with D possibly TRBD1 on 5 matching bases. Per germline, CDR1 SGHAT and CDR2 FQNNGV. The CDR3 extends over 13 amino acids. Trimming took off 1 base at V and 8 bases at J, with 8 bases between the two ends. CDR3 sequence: CASSLAGSEKLFF. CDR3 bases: TGTGCCAGCAGCTTAGCAGGGTCGGAAAAACTGTTTTTT.

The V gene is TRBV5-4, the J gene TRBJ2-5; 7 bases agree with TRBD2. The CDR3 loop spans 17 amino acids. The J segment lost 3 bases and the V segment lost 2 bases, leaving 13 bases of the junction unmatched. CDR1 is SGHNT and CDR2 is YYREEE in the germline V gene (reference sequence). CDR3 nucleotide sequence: TGTGCCAGCAGCTTAGTCTCGAGGGAGGGTTGGGAAGAGACCCAGTACTTC. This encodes CASSLVSREGWEETQYF.

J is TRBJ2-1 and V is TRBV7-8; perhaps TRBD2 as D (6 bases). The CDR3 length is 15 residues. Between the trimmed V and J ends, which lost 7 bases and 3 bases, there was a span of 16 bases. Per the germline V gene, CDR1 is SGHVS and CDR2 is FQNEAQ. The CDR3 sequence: CASIHPTGDYNEQFF. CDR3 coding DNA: TGTGCCAGCATTCACCCTACGGGGGACTACAATGAGCAGTTCTTC.

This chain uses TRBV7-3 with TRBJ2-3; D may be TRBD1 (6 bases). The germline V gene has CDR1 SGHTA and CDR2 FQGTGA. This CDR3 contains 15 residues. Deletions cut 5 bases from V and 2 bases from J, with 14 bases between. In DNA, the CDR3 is TGTGCCAGCAGCCTGGACAGACTATACACAGATACGCAGTATTTT. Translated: CASSLDRLYTDTQYF.

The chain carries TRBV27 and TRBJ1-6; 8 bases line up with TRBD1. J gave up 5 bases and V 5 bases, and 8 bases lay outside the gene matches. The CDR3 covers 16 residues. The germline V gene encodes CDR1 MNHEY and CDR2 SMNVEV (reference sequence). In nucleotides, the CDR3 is TGTGCCAGCAGTGATCGACAGGGGTCTAATAATTCACCCCTCCACTTT. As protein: CASSDRQGSNNSPLHF.

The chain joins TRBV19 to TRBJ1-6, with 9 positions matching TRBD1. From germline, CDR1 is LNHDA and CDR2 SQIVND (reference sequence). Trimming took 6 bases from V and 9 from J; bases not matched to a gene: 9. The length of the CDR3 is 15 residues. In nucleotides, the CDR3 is TGTGCCAGTAGCACCACAGGGGGCCTCCCTTCACCCCTCCACTTT. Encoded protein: CASSTTGGLPSPLHF.

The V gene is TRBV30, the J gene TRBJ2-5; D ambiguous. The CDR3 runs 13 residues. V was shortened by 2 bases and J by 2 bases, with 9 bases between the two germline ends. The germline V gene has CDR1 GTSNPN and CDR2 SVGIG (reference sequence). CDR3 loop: CAWSPGFQETQYF. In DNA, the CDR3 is TGTGCCTGGAGTCCGGGTTTTCAAGAGACCCAGTACTTC.

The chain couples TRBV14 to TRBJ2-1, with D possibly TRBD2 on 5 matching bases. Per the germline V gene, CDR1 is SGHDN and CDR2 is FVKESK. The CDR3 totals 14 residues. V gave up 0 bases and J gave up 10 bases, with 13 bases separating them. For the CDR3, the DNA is TGTGCCAGCAGCCAAGATTTAGGGAGCGTCGAGCAGTTCTTC. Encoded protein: CASSQDLGSVEQFF.

CDR3 in amino acids: CASSSIDRVDIQYF. The CDR3 DNA reads TGTGCCAGCAGTTCCATCGACAGGGTAGACATTCAGTACTTC. V is TRBV6-2 or TRBV6-3 and J is TRBJ2-4; 7 bases line up with TRBD1. From germline, CDR1 is MNHEY and CDR2 SVGEGT. V lost 4 bases, J lost 8 bases, and 8 bases stayed unmatched. There are 14 residues in the CDR3.

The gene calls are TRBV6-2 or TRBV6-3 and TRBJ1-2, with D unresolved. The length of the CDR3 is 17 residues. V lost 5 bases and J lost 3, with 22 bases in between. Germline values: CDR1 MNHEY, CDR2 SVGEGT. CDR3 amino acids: CASSPTILRKGDYGYTF. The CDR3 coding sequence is TGTGCCAGCAGTCCCACAATTTTGAGGAAGGGAGACTATGGCTACACCTTC.

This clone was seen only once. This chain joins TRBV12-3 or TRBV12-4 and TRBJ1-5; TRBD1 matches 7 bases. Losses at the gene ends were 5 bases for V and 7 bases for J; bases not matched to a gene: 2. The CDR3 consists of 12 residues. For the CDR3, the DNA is TGTGCCAGCAGTCCCAGGGGGCAGCCCCAGCATTTT. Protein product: CASSPRGQPQHF.

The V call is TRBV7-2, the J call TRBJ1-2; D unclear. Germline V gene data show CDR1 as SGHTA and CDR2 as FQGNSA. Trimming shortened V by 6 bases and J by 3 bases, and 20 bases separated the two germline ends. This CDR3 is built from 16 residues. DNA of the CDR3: TGTGCCAGCAGTACGCGGGGAGGGTCGGGTTACTATGGCTACACCTTC. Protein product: CASSTRGGSGYYGYTF.

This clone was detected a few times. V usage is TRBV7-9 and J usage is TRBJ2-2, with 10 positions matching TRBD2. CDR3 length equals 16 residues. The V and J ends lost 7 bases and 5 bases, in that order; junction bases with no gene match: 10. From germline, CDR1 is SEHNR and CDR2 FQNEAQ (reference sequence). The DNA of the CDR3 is TGTGCCAGCATGGGCCCTAGCGGGAGTAGGACCGGGGAGCTGTTTTTT. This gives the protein CASMGPSGSRTGELFF.

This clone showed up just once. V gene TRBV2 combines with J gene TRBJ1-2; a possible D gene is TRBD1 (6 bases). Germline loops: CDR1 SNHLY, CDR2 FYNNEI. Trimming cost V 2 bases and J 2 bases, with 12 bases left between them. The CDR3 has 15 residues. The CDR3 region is CASSEYAQGNYGYTF. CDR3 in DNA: TGTGCCAGCAGTGAATATGCCCAGGGGAACTATGGCTACACCTTC. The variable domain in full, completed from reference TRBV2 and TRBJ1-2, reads EPEVTQTPSHQVTQMGQEVILRCVPISNHLYFYWYRQILGQKVEFLVSFYNNEISEKSEIFDDQFSVERPDGSNFTLKIRSTKLEDSAMYFCASSEYAQGNYGYTFGSGTRLTVV.

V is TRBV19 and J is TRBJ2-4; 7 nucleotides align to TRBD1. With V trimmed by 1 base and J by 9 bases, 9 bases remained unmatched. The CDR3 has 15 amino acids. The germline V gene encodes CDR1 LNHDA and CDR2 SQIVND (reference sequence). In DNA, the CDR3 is TGTGCCAGTAGTATAGTCGAGGGGGCAGGGAGCATTCAGTACTTC. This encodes CASSIVEGAGSIQYF.

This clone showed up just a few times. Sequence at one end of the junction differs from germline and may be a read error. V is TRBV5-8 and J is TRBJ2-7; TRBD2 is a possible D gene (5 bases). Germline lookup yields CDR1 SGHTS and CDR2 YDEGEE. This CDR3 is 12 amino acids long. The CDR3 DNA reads TGTGCCAGGAGCTTAAGAGGGAACGAGCAGTACTTC. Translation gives CARSLRGNEQYF.

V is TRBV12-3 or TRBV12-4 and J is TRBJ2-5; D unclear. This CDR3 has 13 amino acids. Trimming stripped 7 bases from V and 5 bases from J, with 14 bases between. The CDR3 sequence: CASISQQSETQYF. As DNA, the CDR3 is TGTGCCAGCATATCCCAACAGAGCGAGACCCAGTACTTC.

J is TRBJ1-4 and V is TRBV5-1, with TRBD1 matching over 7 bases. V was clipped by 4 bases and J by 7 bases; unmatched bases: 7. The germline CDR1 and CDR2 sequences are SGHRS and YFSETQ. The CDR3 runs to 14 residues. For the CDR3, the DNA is TGCGCCAGCAGCATGGACAGGCCGGGTGAAAAACTGTTTTTT. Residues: CASSMDRPGEKLFF. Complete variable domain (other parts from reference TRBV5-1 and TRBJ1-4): KAGVTQTPRYLIKTRGQQVTLSCSPISGHRSVSWYQQTPGQGLQFLFEYFSETQRNKGNFPGRFSGRQFSNSRSEMNVSTLELGDSALYLCASSMDRPGEKLFFGSGTQLSVL.

Written as DNA, the CDR3 is TGTGCCAGTTCCCAGGGGAATAGCAATCAGCCCCAGCATTTT. Its protein product is CASSQGNSNQPQHF. The genes are TRBV7-2 and TRBJ1-5, with a weak D call TRBD1 (6 bases). Germline V gene lookup returns CDR1 SGHTA and CDR2 FQGNSA. The CDR3 length is 14 residues. The germline V and J ends were trimmed by 9 bases and 0 bases, with 12 bases remaining between them.